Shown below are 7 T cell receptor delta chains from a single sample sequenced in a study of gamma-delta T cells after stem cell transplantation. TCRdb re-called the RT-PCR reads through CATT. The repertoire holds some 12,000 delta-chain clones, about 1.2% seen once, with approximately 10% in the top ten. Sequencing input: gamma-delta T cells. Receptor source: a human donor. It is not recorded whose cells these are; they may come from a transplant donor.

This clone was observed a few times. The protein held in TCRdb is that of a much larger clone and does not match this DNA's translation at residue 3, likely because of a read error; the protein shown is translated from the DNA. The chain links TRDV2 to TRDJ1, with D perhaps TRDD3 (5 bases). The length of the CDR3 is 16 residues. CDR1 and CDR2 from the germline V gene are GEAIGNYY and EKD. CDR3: CARDRVGTPGADKLIF. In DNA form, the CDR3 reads TGTGCCCGTGACAGGGTGGGGACCCCCGGCGCCGATAAACTCATCTTT.

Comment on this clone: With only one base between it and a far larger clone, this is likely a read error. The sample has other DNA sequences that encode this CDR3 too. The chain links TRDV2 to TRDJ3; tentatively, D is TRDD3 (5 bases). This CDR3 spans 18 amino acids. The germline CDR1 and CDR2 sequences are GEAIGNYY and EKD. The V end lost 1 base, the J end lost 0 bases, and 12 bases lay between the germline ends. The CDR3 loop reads CACDTAGGYSWDTRQMFF. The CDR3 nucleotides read TGTGCCTGTGACACTGCTGGAGGATACTCCTGGGACACCCGACAGATGTTTTTC.

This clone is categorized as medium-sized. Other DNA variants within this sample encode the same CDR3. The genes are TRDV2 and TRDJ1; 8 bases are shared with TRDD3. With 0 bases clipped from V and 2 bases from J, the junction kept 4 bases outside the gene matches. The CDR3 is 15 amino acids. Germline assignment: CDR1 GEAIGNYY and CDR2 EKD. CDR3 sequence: CACDTMVGDTDKLIF. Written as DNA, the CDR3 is TGTGCCTGTGACACCATGGTGGGGGATACCGATAAACTCATCTTT.

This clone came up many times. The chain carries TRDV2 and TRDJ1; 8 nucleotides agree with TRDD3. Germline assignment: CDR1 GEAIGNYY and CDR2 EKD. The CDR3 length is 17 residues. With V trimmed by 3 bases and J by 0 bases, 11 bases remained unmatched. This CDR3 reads CACDPLLGVPHTDKLIF. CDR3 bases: TGTGCCTGTGACCCACTACTGGGGGTCCCCCACACCGATAAACTCATCTTT.

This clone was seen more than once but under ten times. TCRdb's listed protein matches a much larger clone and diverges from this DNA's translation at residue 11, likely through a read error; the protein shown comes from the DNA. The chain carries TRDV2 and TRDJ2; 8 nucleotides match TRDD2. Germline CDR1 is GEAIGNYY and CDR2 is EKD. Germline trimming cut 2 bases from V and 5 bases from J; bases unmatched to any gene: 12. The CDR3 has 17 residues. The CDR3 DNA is TGTGCCTGTGACAATCTTCCTACGCGCTTTTCTACAGCACAACTCTTCTTT. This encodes CACDNLPTRFSTAQLFF.

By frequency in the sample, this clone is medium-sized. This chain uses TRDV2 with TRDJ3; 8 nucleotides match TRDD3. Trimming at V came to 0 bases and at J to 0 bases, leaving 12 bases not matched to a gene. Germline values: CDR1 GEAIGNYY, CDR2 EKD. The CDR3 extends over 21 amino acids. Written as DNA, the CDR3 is TGTGCCTGTGACACCCCAGGCCTGGGGGAACCCGTCTCCTGGGACACCCGACAGATGTTTTTC. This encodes CACDTPGLGEPVSWDTRQMFF.

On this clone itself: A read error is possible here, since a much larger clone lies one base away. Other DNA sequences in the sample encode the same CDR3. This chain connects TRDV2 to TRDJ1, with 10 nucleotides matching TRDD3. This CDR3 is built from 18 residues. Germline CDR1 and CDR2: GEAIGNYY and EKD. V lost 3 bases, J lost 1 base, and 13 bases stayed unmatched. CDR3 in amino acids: CACDPVLGDLSVTDKLIF. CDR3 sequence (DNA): TGTGCCTGTGACCCAGTACTGGGGGATCTAAGCGTCACCGATAAACTCATCTTT.